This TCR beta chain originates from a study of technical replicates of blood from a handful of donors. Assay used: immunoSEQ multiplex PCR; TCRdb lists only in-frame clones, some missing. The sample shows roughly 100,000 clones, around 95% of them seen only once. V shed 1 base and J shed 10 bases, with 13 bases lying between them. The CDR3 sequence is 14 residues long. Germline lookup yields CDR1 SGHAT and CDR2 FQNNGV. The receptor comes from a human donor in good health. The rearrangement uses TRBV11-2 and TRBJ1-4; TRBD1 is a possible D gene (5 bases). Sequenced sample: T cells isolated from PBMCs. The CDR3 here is CASSLGDVGGKLFF. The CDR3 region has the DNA TGTGCCAGCAGCTTAGGGGACGTCGGGGGAAAACTGTTTTTT.